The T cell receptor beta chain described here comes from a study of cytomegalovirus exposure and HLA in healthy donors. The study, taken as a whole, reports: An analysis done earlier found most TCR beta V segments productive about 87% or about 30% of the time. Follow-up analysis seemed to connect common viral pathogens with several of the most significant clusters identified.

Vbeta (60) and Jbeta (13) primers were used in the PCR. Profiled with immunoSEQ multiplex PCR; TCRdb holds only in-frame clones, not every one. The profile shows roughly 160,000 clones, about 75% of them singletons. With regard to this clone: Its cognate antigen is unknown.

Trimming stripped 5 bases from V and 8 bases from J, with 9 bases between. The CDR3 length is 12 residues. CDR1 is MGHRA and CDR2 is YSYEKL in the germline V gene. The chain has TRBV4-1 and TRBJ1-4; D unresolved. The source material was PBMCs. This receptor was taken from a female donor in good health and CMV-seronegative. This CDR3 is CASSEGEEKLFF. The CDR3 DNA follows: TGCGCCAGCAGCGAGGGAGAGGAAAAACTGTTTTTT.